These T cell receptor beta chains were read from a single sample in a study of blood T cell repertoires in COVID-19. Some clones are missing from TCRdb's copy, which holds only in-frame ones; the method was immunoSEQ multiplex PCR. Of 200,000 to 250,000 clones in the sample, around 84% were seen once. Material for sequencing was peripheral blood. Source of these receptors: a woman aged 80 or over with active or convalescent COVID-19. Both conserved end residues are part of each CDR3. The D gene is left open where the match is weak. Expanded clones are given a class, and other clones once, few, many or no size at all.

cdr3_nt: TGTGCCAGCAGCTTGGAGGGCAACTATGGCTACACCTTC
cdr3_aa: CASSLEGNYGYTF
cdr3_length: 13
j_call: TRBJ1-2
d_call: -
v_call: TRBV7-6
clone_size: -

cdr3_nt: TGTGCCAGCAGCTTAGATACGGGGGGGCGGGGTCAGCCCCAGCATTTT
cdr3_aa: CASSLDTGGRGQPQHF
cdr3_length: 16
j_call: TRBJ1-5
d_call: -
v_call: TRBV11-2
clone_size: -

cdr3_nt: TGTGCCAGCAGCTCGCCTCGGGGTGTCGCTGAAGCTTTCTTT
cdr3_aa: CASSSPRGVAEAFF
cdr3_length: 14
j_call: TRBJ1-1
d_call: -
v_call: TRBV11-3
clone_size: -

cdr3_nt: TGTGCCAGCAGTTTTTGGACTAGCGGGGGAATCTACAATGAGCAGTTCTTC
cdr3_aa: CASSFWTSGGIYNEQFF
cdr3_length: 17
j_call: TRBJ2-1
d_call: TRBD2
v_call: TRBV27
clone_size: -

cdr3_nt: TGTGCCAGCAGCTCCCCGGGACATAGCACAGATACGCAGTATTTT
cdr3_aa: CASSSPGHSTDTQYF
cdr3_length: 15
j_call: TRBJ2-3
d_call: -
v_call: TRBV4-2
clone_size: once

cdr3_nt: TGCAGTGCTAGTAGTCCCGCGGGGATGCTAGGGGCTGAAGCTTTCTTT
cdr3_aa: CSASSPAGMLGAEAFF
cdr3_length: 16
j_call: TRBJ1-1
d_call: -
v_call: TRBV20-1
clone_size: -

cdr3_nt: TGTGCCAGCAGTTTAATGGGACTAGAAAGAAACACCATATATTTT
cdr3_aa: CASSLMGLERNTIYF
cdr3_length: 15
j_call: TRBJ1-3
d_call: -
v_call: TRBV28
clone_size: once

cdr3_nt: TGTGCCAGCAGTCCCAAGCTAGTCGAGCAGTACTTC
cdr3_aa: CASSPKLVEQYF
cdr3_length: 12
j_call: TRBJ2-7
d_call: -
v_call: TRBV12-3/TRBV12-4
clone_size: once

cdr3_nt: TGCGCCAGCAGCTTGGACGGGGTAGTGGGCAATGAGCAGTTCTTC
cdr3_aa: CASSLDGVVGNEQFF
cdr3_length: 15
j_call: TRBJ2-1
d_call: -
v_call: TRBV5-1
clone_size: -

cdr3_nt: TGTGCCAGCAGTCGAACCTTCGGCGGGGGTGTCTACAATGAGCAGTTCTTC
cdr3_aa: CASSRTFGGGVYNEQFF
cdr3_length: 17
j_call: TRBJ2-1
d_call: TRBD2
v_call: TRBV28
clone_size: -

cdr3_nt: TGTGCCAGCAGCACGAGGACAGGGAGCACAGATACGCAGTATTTT
cdr3_aa: CASSTRTGSTDTQYF
cdr3_length: 15
j_call: TRBJ2-3
d_call: TRBD1
v_call: TRBV5-4
clone_size: -

cdr3_nt: TGTGCCAGCAGCTTAGCGGGAGGCTACGAGCAGTACTTC
cdr3_aa: CASSLAGGYEQYF
cdr3_length: 13
j_call: TRBJ2-7
d_call: -
v_call: TRBV7-2
clone_size: -

cdr3_nt: TGTGCCAGCAGTTTGGCAGTCTGGCAGCCCCAGCATTTT
cdr3_aa: CASSLAVWQPQHF
cdr3_length: 13
j_call: TRBJ1-5
d_call: -
v_call: TRBV6-5
clone_size: -

cdr3_nt: TGTGCCAGCAGTCGAATGCGGGGCTCCTACGAGCAGTACTTC
cdr3_aa: CASSRMRGSYEQYF
cdr3_length: 14
j_call: TRBJ2-7
d_call: -
v_call: TRBV11-2
clone_size: -

cdr3_nt: TGTGCCAGTAGTTATGGAGGGGCTGGTGAAGCTTTCTTT
cdr3_aa: CASSYGGAGEAFF
cdr3_length: 13
j_call: TRBJ1-1
d_call: -
v_call: TRBV19
clone_size: -

cdr3_nt: TGTGCCAGCAGTTACTCGCGGGGTGCGCCGGGTACGCAGTATTTT
cdr3_aa: CASSYSRGAPGTQYF
cdr3_length: 15
j_call: TRBJ2-3
d_call: -
v_call: TRBV6-2/TRBV6-3
clone_size: -

cdr3_nt: TGTGCCAGCAGCCCCCGACTACTCGCCAATGAGCAGTTCTTC
cdr3_aa: CASSPRLLANEQFF
cdr3_length: 14
j_call: TRBJ2-1
d_call: -
v_call: TRBV7-2
clone_size: -

cdr3_nt: TGTGCCAGCAGCCCGGGACAGGGCGATAGACGGGGTTTCTGGGAGACTGAAGCTTTCTTT
cdr3_aa: CASSPGQGDRRGFWETEAFF
cdr3_length: 20
j_call: TRBJ1-1
d_call: TRBD1
v_call: TRBV7-6
clone_size: -

cdr3_nt: TGTGCCAGCTCACCAGAAGGGGCGACGTTCTTC
cdr3_aa: CASSPEGATFF
cdr3_length: 11
j_call: TRBJ2-1
d_call: -
v_call: TRBV18
clone_size: -

cdr3_nt: TGCGCCAGCAGGGATGAGGGGGGGACTAATGAAAAACTGTTTTTT
cdr3_aa: CASRDEGGTNEKLFF
cdr3_length: 15
j_call: TRBJ1-4
d_call: -
v_call: TRBV5-1
clone_size: -

cdr3_nt: TGTGCCAGCAGAAAGGGGACTGAAGCTTTCTTT
cdr3_aa: CASRKGTEAFF
cdr3_length: 11
j_call: TRBJ1-1
d_call: -
v_call: TRBV7-9
clone_size: -

cdr3_nt: TGTGCCAGCAGTTCGGGTTTGGGGCGGGGGGCCTACAATGAGCAGTTCTTC
cdr3_aa: CASSSGLGRGAYNEQFF
cdr3_length: 17
j_call: TRBJ2-1
d_call: TRBD2
v_call: TRBV6-2/TRBV6-3
clone_size: -

cdr3_nt: TGTGCCAGCAGCTTAAACGGGTACTATGGCTACACCTTC
cdr3_aa: CASSLNGYYGYTF
cdr3_length: 13
j_call: TRBJ1-2
d_call: -
v_call: TRBV7-6
clone_size: -

cdr3_nt: TGTGCCAGCAGGGACAGGGGGAGCAATCAGCCCCAGCATTTT
cdr3_aa: CASRDRGSNQPQHF
cdr3_length: 14
j_call: TRBJ1-5
d_call: TRBD1
v_call: TRBV27
clone_size: few

cdr3_nt: TGCGCCAGCAGCTTGGAACAGGGGGTCTACGAGCAGTACTTC
cdr3_aa: CASSLEQGVYEQYF
cdr3_length: 14
j_call: TRBJ2-7
d_call: TRBD1
v_call: TRBV5-1
clone_size: -

cdr3_nt: TGTGCCAGCAGCGTTCAGACAGGGATGGATACGCAGTATTTT
cdr3_aa: CASSVQTGMDTQYF
cdr3_length: 14
j_call: TRBJ2-3
d_call: TRBD1
v_call: TRBV9
clone_size: -

cdr3_nt: TGTGCCAGCAGCCGTAGACAGGGGACGAACGAGCAGTACTTC
cdr3_aa: CASSRRQGTNEQYF
cdr3_length: 14
j_call: TRBJ2-7
d_call: TRBD1
v_call: TRBV11-3
clone_size: -

cdr3_nt: TGTGCCATCAGGCAAGACAGGGGGCTCTCTGGCTACACCTTC
cdr3_aa: CAIRQDRGLSGYTF
cdr3_length: 14
j_call: TRBJ1-2
d_call: TRBD1
v_call: TRBV10-3
clone_size: -

cdr3_nt: TGTGCCAGCAGCCAAGAGGGACAGGGGTGGCAAGAGACCCAGTACTTC
cdr3_aa: CASSQEGQGWQETQYF
cdr3_length: 16
j_call: TRBJ2-5
d_call: TRBD1
v_call: TRBV4-2
clone_size: -

cdr3_nt: TGTGCCAGCAGCGCCGGGTTGAGCGAGCAGTACTTC
cdr3_aa: CASSAGLSEQYF
cdr3_length: 12
j_call: TRBJ2-7
d_call: -
v_call: TRBV9
clone_size: -

cdr3_nt: TGTGCCAGCAGCTTAGATTTATATCAGCCCCAGCATTTT
cdr3_aa: CASSLDLYQPQHF
cdr3_length: 13
j_call: TRBJ1-5
d_call: -
v_call: TRBV11-2
clone_size: once

cdr3_nt: TGTGCCAGCAGTTTTAGTGACAGGGGGCCTTACGAGCAGTACTTC
cdr3_aa: CASSFSDRGPYEQYF
cdr3_length: 15
j_call: TRBJ2-7
d_call: TRBD1
v_call: TRBV27
clone_size: -